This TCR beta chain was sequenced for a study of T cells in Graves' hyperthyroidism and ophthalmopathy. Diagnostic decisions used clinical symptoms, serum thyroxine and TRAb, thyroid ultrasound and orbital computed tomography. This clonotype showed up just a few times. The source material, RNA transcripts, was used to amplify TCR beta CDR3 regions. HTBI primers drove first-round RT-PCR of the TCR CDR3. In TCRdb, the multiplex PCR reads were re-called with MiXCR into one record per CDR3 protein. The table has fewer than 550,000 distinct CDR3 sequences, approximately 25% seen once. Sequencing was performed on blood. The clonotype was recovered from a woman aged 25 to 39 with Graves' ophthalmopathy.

The CDR3 here is CASSLGGGRQGINYGYTF. The CDR3, as DNA: TGTGCCAGCAGCCTAGGCGGGGGAAGACAGGGAATCAACTATGGCTACACCTTC. The chain couples TRBV3-1 to TRBJ1-2; 7 bases match TRBD1. This CDR3 spans 18 amino acids. V was clipped by 4 bases and J by 2 bases; unmatched bases: 16. Germline values: CDR1 LGHDT, CDR2 YNNKEL (reference sequence). The entire variable domain, with the rest obtained from reference TRBV3-1 and TRBJ1-2, is as follows: DTAVSQTPKYLVTQMGNDKSIKCEQNLGHDTMYWYKQDSKKFLKIMFSYNNKELIINETVPNRFSPKSPDKAHLNLHINSLELGDSAVYFCASSLGGGRQGINYGYTFGSGTRLTVV.